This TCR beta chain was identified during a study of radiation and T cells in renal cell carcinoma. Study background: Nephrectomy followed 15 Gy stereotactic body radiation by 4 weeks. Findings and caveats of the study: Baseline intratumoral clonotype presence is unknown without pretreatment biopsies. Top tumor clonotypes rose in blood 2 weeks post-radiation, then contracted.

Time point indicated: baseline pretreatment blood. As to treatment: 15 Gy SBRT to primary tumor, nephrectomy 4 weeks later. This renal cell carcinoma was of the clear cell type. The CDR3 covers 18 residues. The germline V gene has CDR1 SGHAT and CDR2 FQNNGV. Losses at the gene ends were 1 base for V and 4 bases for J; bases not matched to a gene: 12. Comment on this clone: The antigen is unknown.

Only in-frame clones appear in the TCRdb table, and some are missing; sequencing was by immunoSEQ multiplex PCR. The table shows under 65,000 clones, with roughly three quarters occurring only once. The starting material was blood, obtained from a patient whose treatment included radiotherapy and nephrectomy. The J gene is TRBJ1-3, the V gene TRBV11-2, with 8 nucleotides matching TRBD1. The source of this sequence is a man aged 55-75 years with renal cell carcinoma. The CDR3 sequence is CASSLGGGRGRLGNTIYF. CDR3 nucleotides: TGTGCCAGCAGCTTAGGCGGGGGCAGGGGGCGCTTGGGAAACACCATATATTTT.